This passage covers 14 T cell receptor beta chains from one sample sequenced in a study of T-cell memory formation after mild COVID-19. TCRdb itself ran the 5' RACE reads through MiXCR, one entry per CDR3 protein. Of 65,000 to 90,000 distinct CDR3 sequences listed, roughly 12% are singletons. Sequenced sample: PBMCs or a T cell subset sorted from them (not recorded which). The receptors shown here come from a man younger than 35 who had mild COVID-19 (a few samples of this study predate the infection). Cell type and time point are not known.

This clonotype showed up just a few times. CDR3 sequence reads: CASSRMKLDLGETGELFF. CDR3 DNA: TGTGCCAGCAGTCGCATGAAATTGGACCTCGGAGAGACCGGGGAGCTGTTTTTT. This rearrangement joins TRBV6-1 to TRBJ2-2; D not resolved. Germline V gene data show CDR1 as MNHNS and CDR2 as SASEGT. V dropped 5 bases and J dropped 5 bases, with 24 bases sitting between them. The CDR3 is made up of 18 amino acids.

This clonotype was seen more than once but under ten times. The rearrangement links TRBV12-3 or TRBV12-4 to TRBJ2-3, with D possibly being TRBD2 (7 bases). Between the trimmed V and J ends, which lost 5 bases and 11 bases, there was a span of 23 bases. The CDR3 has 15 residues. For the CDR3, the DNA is TGTGCCAGCAGTCCGCGTAGGGGCTGGGGGGGCGGGCAGTATTTT. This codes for CASSPRRGWGGGQYF.

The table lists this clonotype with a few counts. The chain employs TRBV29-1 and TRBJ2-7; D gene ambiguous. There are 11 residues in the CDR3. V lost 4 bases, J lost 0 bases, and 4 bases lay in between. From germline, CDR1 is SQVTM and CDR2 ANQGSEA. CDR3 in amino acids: CSVATSYEQYF. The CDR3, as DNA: TGCAGCGTTGCGACCTCCTACGAGCAGTACTTC.

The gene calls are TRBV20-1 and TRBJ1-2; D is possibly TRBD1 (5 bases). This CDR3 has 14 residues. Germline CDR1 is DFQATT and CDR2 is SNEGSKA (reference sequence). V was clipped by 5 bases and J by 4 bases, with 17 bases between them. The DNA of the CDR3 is TGCAGTGCTCTCAGACAGAGTAGTGGCTATGGCTACACCTTC. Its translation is CSALRQSSGYGYTF.

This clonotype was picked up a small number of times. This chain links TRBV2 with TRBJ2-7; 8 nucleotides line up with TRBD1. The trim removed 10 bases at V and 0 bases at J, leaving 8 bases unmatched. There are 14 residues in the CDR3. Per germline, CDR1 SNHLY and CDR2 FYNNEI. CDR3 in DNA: TGTGCCACCGACAGGGGTCTAAGCTCCTACGAGCAGTACTTC. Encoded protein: CATDRGLSSYEQYF.

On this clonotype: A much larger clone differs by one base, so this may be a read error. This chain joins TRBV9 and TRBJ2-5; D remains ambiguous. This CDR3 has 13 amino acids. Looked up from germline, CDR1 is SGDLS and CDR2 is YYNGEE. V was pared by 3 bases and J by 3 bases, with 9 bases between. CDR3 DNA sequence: TGTGCCAGCAGCGCCTGGACGGAAGAGACCCAGTACTTC. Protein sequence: CASSAWTEETQYF.

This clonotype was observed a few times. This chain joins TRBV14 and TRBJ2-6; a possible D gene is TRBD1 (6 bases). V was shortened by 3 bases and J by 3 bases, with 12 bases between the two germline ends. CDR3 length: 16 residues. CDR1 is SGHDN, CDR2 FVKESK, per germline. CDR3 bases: TGTGCCAGCAGCCACCCCTGGGGGCATGGGGCCAACGTCCTGACTTTC. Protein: CASSHPWGHGANVLTF. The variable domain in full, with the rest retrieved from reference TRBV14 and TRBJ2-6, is EAGVTQFPSHSVIEKGQTVTLRCDPISGHDNLYWYRRVMGKEIKFLLHFVKESKQDESGMPNNRFLAERTGGTYSTLKVQPAELEDSGVYFCASSHPWGHGANVLTFGAGSRLTVL.

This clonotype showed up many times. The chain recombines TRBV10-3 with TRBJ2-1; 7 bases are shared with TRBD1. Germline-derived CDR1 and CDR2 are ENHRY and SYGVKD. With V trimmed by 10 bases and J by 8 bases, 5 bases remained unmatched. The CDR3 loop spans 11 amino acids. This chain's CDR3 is CASLQGYEQFF. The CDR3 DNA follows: TGTGCCAGTTTACAGGGGTATGAGCAGTTCTTC.

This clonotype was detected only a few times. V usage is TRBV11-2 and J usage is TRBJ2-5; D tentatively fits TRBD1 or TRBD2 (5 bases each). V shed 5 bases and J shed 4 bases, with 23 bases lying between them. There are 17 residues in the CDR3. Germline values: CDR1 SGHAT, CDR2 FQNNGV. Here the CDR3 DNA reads TGTGCCAGCAGCCCGGAATGGCAGGGAGAACGCGGAGAGACCCAGTACTTC. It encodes CASSPEWQGERGETQYF.

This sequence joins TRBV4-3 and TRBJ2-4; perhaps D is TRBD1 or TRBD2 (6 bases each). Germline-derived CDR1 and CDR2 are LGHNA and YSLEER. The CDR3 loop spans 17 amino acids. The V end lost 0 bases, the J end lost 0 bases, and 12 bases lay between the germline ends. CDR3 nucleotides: TGCGCCAGCAGCCAAGATCAAGGGGGACTAGCCAAAAACATTCAGTACTTC. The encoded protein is CASSQDQGGLAKNIQYF.

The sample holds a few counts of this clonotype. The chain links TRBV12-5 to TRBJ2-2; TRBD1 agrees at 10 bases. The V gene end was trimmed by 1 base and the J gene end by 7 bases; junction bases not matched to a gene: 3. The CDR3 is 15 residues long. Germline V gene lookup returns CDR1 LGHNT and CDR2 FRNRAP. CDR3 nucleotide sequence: TGTGCTAGTGGTTTGGGGACAGGGGGAAGCGGGGAGCTGTTTTTT. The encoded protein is CASGLGTGGSGELFF.

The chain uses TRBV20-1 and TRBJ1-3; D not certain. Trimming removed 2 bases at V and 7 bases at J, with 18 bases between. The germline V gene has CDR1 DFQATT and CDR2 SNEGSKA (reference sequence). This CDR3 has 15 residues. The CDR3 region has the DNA TGCAGTGCTAGACCCGACGGGGAGTGGCGCAACACCATATATTTT. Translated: CSARPDGEWRNTIYF.

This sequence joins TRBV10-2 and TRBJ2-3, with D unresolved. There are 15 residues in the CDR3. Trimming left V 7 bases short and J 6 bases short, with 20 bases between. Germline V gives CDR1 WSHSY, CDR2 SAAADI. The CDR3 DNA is TGCGCCAGCACCCACCGCCCGCCCCCAGCGGATACGCAGTATTTT. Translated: CASTHRPPPADTQYF.

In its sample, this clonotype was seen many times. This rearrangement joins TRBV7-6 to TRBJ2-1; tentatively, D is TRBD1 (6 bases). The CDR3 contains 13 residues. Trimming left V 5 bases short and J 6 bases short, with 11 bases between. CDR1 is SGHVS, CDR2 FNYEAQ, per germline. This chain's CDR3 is CASSHHRANEQFF. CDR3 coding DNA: TGTGCCAGCAGCCACCACAGGGCCAATGAGCAGTTCTTC.